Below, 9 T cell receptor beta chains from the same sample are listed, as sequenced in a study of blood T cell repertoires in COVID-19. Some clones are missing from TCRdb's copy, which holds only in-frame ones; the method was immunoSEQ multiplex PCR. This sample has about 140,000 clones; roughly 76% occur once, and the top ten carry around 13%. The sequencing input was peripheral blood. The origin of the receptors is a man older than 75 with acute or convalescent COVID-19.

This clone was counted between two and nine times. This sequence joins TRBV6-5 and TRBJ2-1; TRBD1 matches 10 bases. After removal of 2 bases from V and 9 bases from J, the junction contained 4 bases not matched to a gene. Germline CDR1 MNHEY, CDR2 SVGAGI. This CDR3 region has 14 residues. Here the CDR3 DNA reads TGTGCCAGCAGTTACGGGGACAGGGGAGGTGAGCAGTTCTTC. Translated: CASSYGDRGGEQFF.

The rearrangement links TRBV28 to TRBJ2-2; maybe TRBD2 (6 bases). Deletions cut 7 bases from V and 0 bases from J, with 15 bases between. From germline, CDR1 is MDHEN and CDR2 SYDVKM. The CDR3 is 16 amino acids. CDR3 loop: CASIPGGRTNTGELFF. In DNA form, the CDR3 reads TGTGCCAGCATCCCCGGGGGACGGACGAACACCGGGGAGCTGTTTTTT.

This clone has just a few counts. The CDR3 loop is CASSLAGTSGVNEQFF. CDR3 coding DNA: TGTGCCAGCAGCTTAGCAGGGACTAGCGGGGTCAATGAGCAGTTCTTC. The chain carries TRBV7-2 and TRBJ2-1, with 13 bases identical to TRBD2. The CDR3 runs 16 residues. The germline CDR1 and CDR2 sequences are SGHTA and FQGNSA. V gave up 0 bases and J gave up 6 bases; unmatched junction bases: 2.

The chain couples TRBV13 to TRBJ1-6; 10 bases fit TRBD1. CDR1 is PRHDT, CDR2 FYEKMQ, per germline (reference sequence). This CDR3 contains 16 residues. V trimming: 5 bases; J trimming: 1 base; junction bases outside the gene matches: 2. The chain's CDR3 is CASSGQGESYNSPLHF. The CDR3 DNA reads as TGTGCCAGCAGCGGACAGGGGGAGTCCTATAATTCACCCCTCCACTTT. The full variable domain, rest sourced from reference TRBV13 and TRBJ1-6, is AAGVIQSPRHLIKEKRETATLKCYPIPRHDTVYWYQQGPGQDPQFLISFYEKMQSDKGSIPDRFSAQQFSDYHSELNMSSLELGDSALYFCASSGQGESYNSPLHFGNGTRLTVT.

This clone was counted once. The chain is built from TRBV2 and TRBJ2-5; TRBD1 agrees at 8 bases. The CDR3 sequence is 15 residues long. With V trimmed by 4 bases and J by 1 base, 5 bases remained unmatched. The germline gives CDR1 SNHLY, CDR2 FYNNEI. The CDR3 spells CASSVNRGTQETQYF. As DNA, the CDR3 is TGTGCCAGCAGTGTGAACAGGGGGACCCAAGAGACCCAGTACTTC.

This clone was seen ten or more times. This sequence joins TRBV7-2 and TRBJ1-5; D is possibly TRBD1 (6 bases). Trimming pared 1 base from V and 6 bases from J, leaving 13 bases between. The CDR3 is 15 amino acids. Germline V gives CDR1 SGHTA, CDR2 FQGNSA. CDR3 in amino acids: CASSLVGGAGQPQHF. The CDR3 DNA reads TGTGCCAGCAGCTTAGTAGGGGGGGCTGGTCAGCCCCAGCATTTT.

The CDR3 protein is CASLGAGSAGELFF. The DNA of the CDR3 is TGTGCCAGCCTGGGGGCAGGGTCGGCCGGGGAGCTGTTTTTT. This chain joins TRBV19 and TRBJ2-2; D possibly corresponds to TRBD1 (6 bases). V was clipped by 9 bases and J by 6 bases, with 17 bases between them. The germline V gene has CDR1 LNHDA and CDR2 SQIVND (reference sequence). This CDR3 is 14 amino acids long.

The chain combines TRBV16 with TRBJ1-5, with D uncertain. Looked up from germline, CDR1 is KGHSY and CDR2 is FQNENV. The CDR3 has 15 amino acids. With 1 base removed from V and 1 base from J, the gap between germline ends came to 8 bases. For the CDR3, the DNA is TGTGCCAGCAGCCAATTGTGGAGCAGCAATCAGCCCCAGCATTTT. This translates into CASSQLWSSNQPQHF.

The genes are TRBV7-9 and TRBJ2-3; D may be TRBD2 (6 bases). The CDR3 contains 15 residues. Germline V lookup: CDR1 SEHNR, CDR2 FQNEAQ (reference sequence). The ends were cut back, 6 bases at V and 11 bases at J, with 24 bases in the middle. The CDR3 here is CASRDDSVPRRGQYF. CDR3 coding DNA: TGTGCCAGCAGGGACGACAGCGTTCCTAGGCGGGGGCAGTATTTT. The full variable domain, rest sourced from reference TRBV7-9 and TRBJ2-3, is DTGVSQNPRHKITKRGQNVTFRCDPISEHNRLYWYRQTLGQGPEFLTYFQNEAQLEKSRLLSDRFSAERPKGSFSTLEIQRTEQGDSAMYLCASRDDSVPRRGQYFGPGTRLTVL.